These T cell receptor beta chains were read from a single sample in a study of CD8 T cells in ankylosing spondylitis. TCRdb re-analysed the 5' RACE reads in MiXCR, keeping a single row per CDR3 protein. The data contain 200,000 to 250,000 distinct CDR3 sequences, 7% to 8% of them singletons. Sequencing used blood, either unsorted or a sorted T cell fraction (not recorded which). These receptors were obtained from a male donor with ankylosing spondylitis. Both conserved end residues are part of each CDR3. The D gene is left open where the match is weak. Part of the rows lack a size; the others show once, few, many or a class for expanded clones.

>TRBV19|NA|TRBJ2-7|few
CASSIDIESYEQYF
TGTGCCAGTAGTATAGATATTGAGAGCTACGAGCAGTACTTC
>TRBV20-1|TRBD1|TRBJ2-4|many
CSARARRTGDKGAKNIQYF
TGCAGTGCTAGGGCCCGACGGACAGGGGACAAGGGGGCCAAAAACATTCAGTACTTC
>TRBV20-1|NA|TRBJ1-6|many
CSASEGESFYNSPLHF
TGCAGTGCCTCTGAGGGGGAGAGCTTCTATAATTCACCCCTCCACTTT
>TRBV20-1|NA|TRBJ2-3|many
CSARRQRTSDTQYF
TGCAGTGCAAGGAGACAACGGACCTCAGATACGCAGTATTTT
>TRBV7-9|NA|TRBJ1-4|many
CASSLSPPTNEKLFF
TGTGCCAGCAGCTTGAGTCCCCCAACTAATGAAAAACTGTTTTTT
>TRBV20-1|TRBD2|TRBJ2-7|many
CSAKGVGLAFYEQYF
TGCAGTGCTAAGGGGGTTGGACTAGCGTTCTACGAGCAGTACTTC
>TRBV7-2|NA|TRBJ2-7|many
CASSLNNYEQYF
TGTGCCAGCAGCTTAAACAACTACGAGCAGTACTTC
>TRBV20-1|NA|TRBJ2-7|many
CSARVVRDTAYEQYF
TGCAGTGCTAGAGTCGTCCGGGACACGGCCTACGAGCAGTACTTC
>TRBV3-1|NA|TRBJ2-1|many
CASTEGLTYNEQFF
TGTGCCAGCACCGAGGGGTTGACCTACAATGAGCAGTTCTTC
>TRBV6-5|NA|TRBJ1-1|NA
CASSYWRGWNTEAFF
TGTGCCAGCAGTTACTGGCGGGGCTGGAACACTGAAGCTTTCTTT
>TRBV27|NA|TRBJ2-1|many
CASSFGSGSYNEQFF
TGTGCCAGCAGTTTCGGATCCGGCTCCTACAATGAGCAGTTCTTC
>TRBV7-8|NA|TRBJ2-3|many
CASSHRAISKDTQYF
TGTGCCAGCAGCCACCGGGCCATCAGCAAAGATACGCAGTATTTT
>TRBV6-5|NA|TRBJ2-1|many
CASSYPSGSYNEQFF
TGTGCCAGCAGTTACCCCAGCGGATCCTACAATGAGCAGTTCTTC
>TRBV27|NA|TRBJ2-5|many
CASSPTQVTGETQYF
TGTGCCAGCAGTCCGACCCAGGTGACTGGGGAGACCCAGTACTTC
>TRBV7-9|NA|TRBJ2-3|many
CASSSTDAGRYTDTQYF
TGTGCCAGCAGCTCCACCGACGCAGGGCGTTACACAGATACGCAGTATTTT
>TRBV20-1|TRBD1|TRBJ2-7|few
CSARRQGTSYEQYF
TGCAGTGCTAGGCGACAGGGGACTTCCTACGAGCAGTACTTC
>TRBV29-1|NA|TRBJ2-5|many
CSVGELGETQYF
TGCAGCGTTGGGGAATTGGGGGAGACCCAGTACTTC
>TRBV12-3/TRBV12-4|NA|TRBJ1-2|many
CASSLAGDYGYTF
TGTGCCAGCAGTTTGGCAGGGGACTATGGCTACACCTTC
>TRBV7-9|NA|TRBJ1-2|few
CASSYTQTYYGYTF
TGTGCCAGCAGCTACACCCAGACCTATTATGGCTACACCTTC
>TRBV29-1|NA|TRBJ1-5|many
CSVEIGFRGAQHF
TGCAGCGTTGAGATAGGGTTTCGGGGGGCCCAGCATTTT
>TRBV7-8|NA|TRBJ2-3|many
CASSLSPSGEDTQYF
TGTGCCAGCAGCTTATCCCCCTCCGGTGAGGATACGCAGTATTTT
>TRBV28|TRBD1|TRBJ2-7|many
CASKTGIAYEQYF
TGTGCCAGTAAGACAGGGATTGCCTACGAGCAGTACTTC
>TRBV12-3/TRBV12-4|TRBD1|TRBJ1-5|many
CASSLGQGAWQPQHF
TGTGCCAGCAGCCTTGGACAGGGGGCATGGCAGCCCCAGCATTTT
>TRBV6-4|NA|TRBJ2-1|many
CASSEVGGHNNEQFF
TGTGCCAGCAGTGAAGTGGGGGGCCATAACAATGAGCAGTTCTTC
>TRBV28|TRBD2|TRBJ2-3|many
CASSSRLAGGPTDTQYF
TGTGCCAGCAGTTCTCGACTAGCGGGGGGCCCCACAGATACGCAGTATTTT
>TRBV13|NA|TRBJ1-5|many
CASSSAGSQPQHF
TGTGCCAGCAGCTCAGCAGGATCCCAGCCCCAGCATTTT
>TRBV14|TRBD2|TRBJ2-1|many
CASSQVASGRIEQFF
TGTGCCAGCAGCCAAGTAGCTAGCGGGAGGATTGAGCAGTTCTTC
>TRBV28|NA|TRBJ1-1|many
CASSLTEAFF
TGTGCCAGCAGTTTAACGGAAGCTTTCTTT
>TRBV20-1|TRBD1|TRBJ1-3|few
CSARPQGAGNTIYF
TGCAGTGCTAGACCACAGGGGGCTGGAAACACCATATATTTT
>TRBV11-2|NA|TRBJ1-3|many
CASSLLVAVGNTIYF
TGTGCCAGCAGCTTATTAGTGGCAGTTGGAAACACCATATATTTT
>TRBV11-1|TRBD2|TRBJ2-7|NA
CASSLGLAVYEVIYEQYF
TGTGCCAGCAGCCTTGGACTAGCGGTCTACGAAGTAATCTACGAGCAGTACTTC
>TRBV2|NA|TRBJ1-5|few
CASTPGDNSNQPQHF
TGTGCCAGCACCCCGGGGGACAACAGCAATCAGCCCCAGCATTTT
>TRBV7-3|NA|TRBJ2-2|NA
CASRLTARAELFF
TGTGCCAGCAGATTAACGGCCCGGGCGGAGCTGTTTTTT
>TRBV7-6|NA|TRBJ2-5|many
CASSTRDTRYQETQYF
TGTGCCAGCAGCACCCGGGACACCCGGTACCAAGAGACCCAGTACTTC